Given below is one TCR beta chain in context. It lacks a known antigen. Base qualities are not at hand, and no much larger clone is one base apart. Collaborating institutions collected whole blood in K2EDTA tubes following their own protocols. For TCRbeta analysis, collaborators shipped samples in one of three forms: frozen whole blood, isolated PBMCs, or DNA extracted from either of those sample types. The data originate from a study of blood T cell repertoires in COVID-19 (dated by TCRdb to 2018 to 2021). As for the study more broadly: Collaborator samples came from the United States, Italy and Spain and covered acute and convalescent phases of COVID-19. Samples were obtained from the ongoing ImmuneRACE study (first 160 participants) and from about 1,300 subjects provided by 6 global collaborators. A freely available public database, intended as a resource for researchers studying the immune response to SARS-CoV-2, is where the repertoires were released. Where available, HLA class I and class II types were taken from metadata supplied by the sample provider and were not determined by assay-based typing. The material from the prospective study consisted of cDNA or gDNA derived from T cells, B-cell-depleted T cells, or PBMCs. The dataset comprised deeply sampled blood TCRbeta repertoires from subjects exposed to, actively infected with, or recovered from COVID-19. A de-identified subject ID, COVID-19 status, age in years and sex were almost always included in the sample metadata. Broad study findings and their caveats: The amount of clinical and demographic metadata varied by source and participant and was provided uncurated.

CDR1 SEHNR and CDR2 FQNEAQ were looked up in the germline V gene (reference sequence). The CDR3 contains 13 residues, cysteine and phenylalanine counted. Just the 39-base CDR3 DNA is kept, in frame starting at base 1. The germline V and J ends show losses of 5 bases and 11 bases respectively, and no gene match explains 8 bases of the junction. TCRbeta CDR3 regions were amplified from genomic DNA by means of the immunoSEQ Assay, a bias-controlled multiplex PCR. The authors' analysis ran thus. Within the assay, amplification of reference gene primers was used to estimate how many nucleated cells each sample contained. To quantify the absolute abundance of each unique TCRbeta CDR3 rearrangement, sequence reads were collapsed and filtered. For each sample, productive Simpson clonality was calculated as the square root of Simpson's diversity index across productive rearrangements. Not all clones reach the TCRdb copy of this immuneACCESS table, which keeps in-frame sequences only. Checked studies attribute under half of the gap to unresolved V genes and leave the rest unexplained. Clonal size and the V and J genes are those of that table, whereas D and trimming came from the DNA. Present in this sample are over 35,000 clones, around 81% of which were seen just once. Of the sample, 39% falls within the top ten clones.

Sequenced: peripheral blood. This sequence originates from a man aged 40-50 years with active or convalescent COVID-19. The chain links TRBV7-9 with TRBJ1-1, with 10 bases in between that match TRBD1. The nucleotide sequence reads as follows: TGTGCCAGCAGCGTTAAGCCGGGACAGGGGGCTTTCTTT. It codes for CASSVKPGQGAFF.